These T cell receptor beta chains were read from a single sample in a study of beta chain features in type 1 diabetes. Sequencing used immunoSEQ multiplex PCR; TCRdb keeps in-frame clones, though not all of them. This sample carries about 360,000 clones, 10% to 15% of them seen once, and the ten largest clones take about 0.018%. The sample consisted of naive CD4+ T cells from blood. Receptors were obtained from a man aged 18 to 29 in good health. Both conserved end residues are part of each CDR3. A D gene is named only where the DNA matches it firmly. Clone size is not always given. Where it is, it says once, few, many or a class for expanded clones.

TGTGCCAGCAGCTTAGTGTCGGCAGCGTACCAAGAGACCCAGTACTTC,CASSLVSAAYQETQYF,.,16,TRBV7-2,TRBJ2-5,.
TGCGCCAGCAGCCCTGGGGACAGATTTAATGAAAAACTGTTTTTT,CASSPGDRFNEKLFF,TRBD1,15,TRBV5-1,TRBJ1-4,.
TGTGCCAGCAGCAGGAAGACTAGCGGGACCTATACCGGGGAGCTGTTTTTT,CASSRKTSGTYTGELFF,TRBD2,17,TRBV5-6,TRBJ2-2,.
TGTGCCAGCAGTTTCCTGGACAGACTAAAAGAGACCCAGTACTTC,CASSFLDRLKETQYF,.,15,TRBV28,TRBJ2-5,.
TGTGCCAGCAGCTTAGGAGGTATAGGCACAGATACGCAGTATTTT,CASSLGGIGTDTQYF,.,15,TRBV7-3,TRBJ2-3,few
TGTGCCAGCAGTTTATATAGTATGAGGTGGTTGTTTTTT,CASSLYSMRWLFF,.,13,TRBV28,TRBJ1-4,.
TGTGCCAGCAGCCCTCGGACTAGTTATGGTGAGCAGTTCTTC,CASSPRTSYGEQFF,TRBD2,14,TRBV7-2,TRBJ2-1,few
TGTGCCAGCAGCGTATCGGGGGTAGGGATTGACGAGCAGTACTTC,CASSVSGVGIDEQYF,.,15,TRBV9,TRBJ2-7,.
TGCAGCGCCCTGGGACAGTGGGACAATGAGCAGTTCTTC,CSALGQWDNEQFF,TRBD1,13,TRBV29-1,TRBJ2-1,.
TGTGCCAGCAGCCAAGAAACACAATTCTATGGCTACACCTTC,CASSQETQFYGYTF,.,14,TRBV4-2,TRBJ1-2,.
TGTGCCAGCAGCCGACAGTCTGGAAACACCATATATTTT,CASSRQSGNTIYF,.,13,TRBV7-3,TRBJ1-3,.
TGTGCCAGCAGCTCTGGACAGGGGACCTACAATGAGCAGTTCTTC,CASSSGQGTYNEQFF,TRBD1,15,TRBV7-2,TRBJ2-1,few
TGTGCCAGCAGCTCCTCAACGGGACTTCCCACAGATACGCAGTATTTT,CASSSSTGLPTDTQYF,.,16,TRBV7-8,TRBJ2-3,few
TGCAGCGTTGACGTGGTTGACAGGGGGTCCTACGAGCAGTACTTC,CSVDVVDRGSYEQYF,TRBD1,15,TRBV29-1,TRBJ2-7,few
TGTGCCAGCAGCGTACAGGGAGATACGCAGTATTTT,CASSVQGDTQYF,.,12,TRBV11-3,TRBJ2-3,.
TGTGCCAGCACCCCGGGACAGAGCACAGATACGCAGTATTTT,CASTPGQSTDTQYF,TRBD1,14,TRBV7-3,TRBJ2-3,few
TGTGCCAGTAGTATGGGCCGGCAAGAGACCCAGTACTTC,CASSMGRQETQYF,.,13,TRBV19,TRBJ2-5,few
TGCGCCAGTTTCGACAGGGGTAGTGAGCAGTTCTTC,CASFDRGSEQFF,TRBD1,12,TRBV5-1,TRBJ2-1,few
TGTGCCAGCAGTTTGACAGGGGCGCCCGGTCAAGAGACCCAGTACTTC,CASSLTGAPGQETQYF,TRBD1,16,TRBV28,TRBJ2-5,.
TGCGCCAGCAGCCAAGAAGGACTAGCGGGACGAGAGACCCAGTACTTC,CASSQEGLAGRETQYF,TRBD2,16,TRBV4-3,TRBJ2-5,.
TGTGCCAGCAGTGATTTGGGACAGGGGGCGTATAACACAGATACGCAGTATTTT,CASSDLGQGAYNTDTQYF,TRBD1,18,TRBV2,TRBJ2-3,.
TGTGCCAGCTCACCTCTCGGACAGGGAGGACATGAGCAGTTCTTC,CASSPLGQGGHEQFF,TRBD1,15,TRBV18,TRBJ2-1,few
TGTGCCAGCAGCTTAGGAATTGAAGCTGATTCGCAGTATTTT,CASSLGIEADSQYF,.,14,TRBV7-2,TRBJ2-3,few
TGTGCCAGCAGTCCTCTTACTGAAGCTTTCTTT,CASSPLTEAFF,.,11,TRBV9,TRBJ1-1,few
TGCAGCGAAGCCTCTAGGAGAACTAATGAAAAACTGTTTTTT,CSEASRRTNEKLFF,.,14,TRBV29-1,TRBJ1-4,few
TGTGCCAGTAGTGCCGGACTAGCGGGAGGGGAGCAGTACTTC,CASSAGLAGGEQYF,TRBD2,14,TRBV19,TRBJ2-7,few
TGTGCCTGGAGTCCTGGCACGGGCTACACCTTC,CAWSPGTGYTF,.,11,TRBV30,TRBJ1-2,.
TGTGCCAGCAGTTTACGGGTGACCGCCGTTACAGATACGCAGTATTTT,CASSLRVTAVTDTQYF,.,16,TRBV27,TRBJ2-3,few
TGTGCCAGCAGTTTAACAGAAGGTACGCAGTATTTT,CASSLTEGTQYF,.,12,TRBV28,TRBJ2-3,few
TGCGCCAGCAGCTTTCGTCCCCGGGAGACCCAGTACTTC,CASSFRPRETQYF,.,13,TRBV5-1,TRBJ2-5,.
TGCGCCAGCAGCTTGGAAACTAGCGGGGGCCTAGAGACCCAGTACTTC,CASSLETSGGLETQYF,TRBD2,16,TRBV5-1,TRBJ2-5,few
TGTGCCTGGAGTGTAACGACTAGCGGGAGGGTTTCCTACGAGCAGTACTTC,CAWSVTTSGRVSYEQYF,TRBD2,17,TRBV30,TRBJ2-7,few
TGTGCTAGTGGTATACTACAGAGGGCCCCTGAAGCTTTCTTT,CASGILQRAPEAFF,.,14,TRBV12-5,TRBJ1-1,.
TGTGCTTTTGGAGGGGCCCTAAACTCCGAAGCTTTCTTT,CAFGGALNSEAFF,.,13,TRBV5-4,TRBJ1-1,.
TGTGCCAGTAGTATCCGTGACAGGCCCTACGAGCAGTACTTC,CASSIRDRPYEQYF,.,14,TRBV19,TRBJ2-7,few
TGTGCCAGCAGCGTAGCTACAGGGAGCTATACTAATGAAAAACTGTTTTTT,CASSVATGSYTNEKLFF,.,17,TRBV9,TRBJ1-4,.
TGTGCCAGCTCGTCAACAGGGGCCTACGAGCAGTACTTC,CASSSTGAYEQYF,TRBD1,13,TRBV18,TRBJ2-7,few
TGTGCCAGCAGGAATACTAATGCGAACACCGGGGAGCTGTTTTTT,CASRNTNANTGELFF,.,15,TRBV6-5,TRBJ2-2,.
TGTGCCACCAGGGACAGGGGAAGCACAGATACGCAGTATTTT,CATRDRGSTDTQYF,TRBD1,14,TRBV28,TRBJ2-3,.
TGTGCCTGGGCTGGACAGGGGAACACTGAAGCTTTCTTT,CAWAGQGNTEAFF,TRBD1,13,TRBV30,TRBJ1-1,few
TGTGCCAGCAGCCCCCGGATAGGGAGCTCCTACGAGCAGTACTTC,CASSPRIGSSYEQYF,.,15,TRBV7-2,TRBJ2-7,few
TGTGCCATCGGACAGGTAGGCTCCTACGAGCAGTACTTC,CAIGQVGSYEQYF,TRBD1,13,TRBV10-3,TRBJ2-7,few
TGCGCCAGCAGCTTGCCTTCAGGGAACACCGGGGAGCTGTTTTTT,CASSLPSGNTGELFF,.,15,TRBV5-1,TRBJ2-2,.
TGCGCCAGCAGCTCCAGGGATGGTGGCTACACCTTC,CASSSRDGGYTF,.,12,TRBV5-1,TRBJ1-2,once
TGCGCCAGCAGCTTAGCTAGCGTCGGGGAGCTGTTTTTT,CASSLASVGELFF,.,13,TRBV4-3,TRBJ2-2,.
TGTGCCAGCAGCCCGACAGCTCCCAATGAGCAGTTCTTC,CASSPTAPNEQFF,.,13,TRBV7-2,TRBJ2-1,.
TGTGCCAGTAGTCCTCCTTCCCACGAGCAGTACTTC,CASSPPSHEQYF,.,12,TRBV19,TRBJ2-7,.
TGTGCCAGCAGCCCGCGGGGGGCTTCCCCCTACAATGAGCAGTTCTTC,CASSPRGASPYNEQFF,TRBD2,16,TRBV7-2,TRBJ2-1,few
TGTGCCAGCAGTGAAGACAGGGCGGCCTACGAGCAGTACTTC,CASSEDRAAYEQYF,.,14,TRBV2,TRBJ2-7,few
TGTGCCAGCAGCTTTGAGACAGGGTCGAACACCGGGGAGCTGTTTTTT,CASSFETGSNTGELFF,TRBD1,16,TRBV5-6,TRBJ2-2,.
TGTGCCAGCAGCTCAGGAACAGATACGCAGTATTTT,CASSSGTDTQYF,.,12,TRBV11-2,TRBJ2-3,.
TGTGCCAGCAGTTACCTGGGTCGGGGCACTGAAGCTTTCTTT,CASSYLGRGTEAFF,.,14,TRBV6-5,TRBJ1-1,few
TGTGCCAGCAGTGGATTTGGGGGGAGGGCCTCCTACAATGAGCAGTTCTTC,CASSGFGGRASYNEQFF,TRBD2,17,TRBV25-1,TRBJ2-1,.
TGTGCCAGCAGCTTCACTAGCGGGAGCAATGAGCAGTTCTTC,CASSFTSGSNEQFF,TRBD2,14,TRBV13,TRBJ2-1,few